The next 17 T cell receptor beta chains were all read from a single sample in a study of cytomegalovirus exposure and HLA in healthy donors. In the PCR, 60 Vbeta and 13 Jbeta primers were used. Assay: immunoSEQ multiplex PCR; the TCRdb copy retains only in-frame clones and omits some. The table lists 100,000 to 120,000 clones, 67% of them singletons. The specimen sequenced was PBMCs. The receptors originated from a man between 18 and 35 years old in good health and CMV-seropositive.

V is TRBV6-5 and J is TRBJ1-1, with D uncertain. Germline V gene data show CDR1 as MNHEY and CDR2 as SVGAGI. The CDR3 is made up of 14 amino acids. V lost 7 bases and J 3 bases, leaving 15 bases between the germline ends. CDR3 nucleotides: TGTGCCAGCAAAGGGTGGGTGGACTACACTGAAGCTTTCTTT. It encodes CASKGWVDYTEAFF.

This chain joins TRBV6-6 and TRBJ2-1; TRBD2 matches 10 bases. CDR3 length equals 15 residues. With 6 bases clipped from V and 12 bases from J, the junction kept 14 bases outside the gene matches. Germline V gene data show CDR1 as MNHNY and CDR2 as SVGAGI (reference sequence). CDR3 residues: CASRPGGLAVVGQFF. CDR3 sequence (DNA): TGTGCCAGCAGGCCGGGCGGACTAGCGGTCGTTGGGCAGTTCTTC.

This chain links TRBV6-5 with TRBJ2-7; 7 positions match TRBD2. The CDR3 length is 12 residues. The germline V gene has CDR1 MNHEY and CDR2 SVGAGI. Losses at the gene ends were 4 bases for V and 3 bases for J; bases not matched to a gene: 0. DNA of the CDR3: TGTGCCAGCAGTTCTAGCGGCTACGAGCAGTACGTC. As protein: CASSSSGYEQYV.

The genes are TRBV5-1 and TRBJ1-2; D is perhaps TRBD1 (5 bases). V gave up 1 base and J gave up 3 bases, with 13 bases separating them. Germline CDR1 and CDR2: SGHRS and YFSETQ. The CDR3 length is 15 residues. The CDR3 protein is CASSLRGDKYYGYTF. As DNA, the CDR3 is TGCGCCAGCAGCTTGCGGGGGGATAAATACTATGGCTACACCTTC.

The CDR3 is CASSLGDYNTGELFF. The CDR3 DNA reads as TGTGCCAGCAGCTTAGGGGACTACAACACCGGGGAGCTGTTTTTT. This sequence joins TRBV7-3 and TRBJ2-2, with 7 bases fitting TRBD2. The V segment lost 2 bases and the J segment 2 bases; nucleotides outside the gene matches: 2. Germline CDR1 reads SGHTA; CDR2 reads FQGTGA. The CDR3 totals 15 residues.

The genes are TRBV7-9 and TRBJ1-1, with 12 nucleotides matching TRBD1. CDR1 SEHNR and CDR2 FQNEAQ come from the germline V gene (reference sequence). The CDR3 extends over 18 amino acids. The junction had 10 bases not matched to a gene; V was cut back by 4 bases and J by 1 base. The CDR3 nucleotides read TGTGCCAGCAGCTCTAGAGGGGGGGGACAGGGGGCGAACACTGAAGCTTTCTTT. As protein: CASSSRGGGQGANTEAFF.

The chain combines TRBV2 with TRBJ2-3, with a tentative D call TRBD2 (6 bases). V was cut by 7 bases and J by 5 bases, with 16 bases left in between. The CDR3 length is 14 residues. Germline CDR1 and CDR2: SNHLY and FYNNEI. CDR3 nucleotides: TGTGCCAGCAATTGGGGGAGGACTGGAGATACGCAGTATTTT. It yields the protein CASNWGRTGDTQYF.

The chain is built from TRBV30 and TRBJ2-3, with D possibly being TRBD2 (6 bases). There are 15 residues in the CDR3. Looked up from germline, CDR1 is GTSNPN and CDR2 is SVGIG (reference sequence). V was pared by 0 bases and J by 5 bases, with 15 bases between. CDR3 sequence: CAWSVRGDGGDTQYF. The CDR3 DNA reads as TGTGCCTGGAGTGTGAGAGGGGACGGGGGAGATACGCAGTATTTT. Filled out from reference TRBV30 and TRBJ2-3, the complete variable domain reads SQTIHQWPATLVQPVGSPLSLECTVEGTSNPNLYWYRQAAGRGLQLLFYSVGIGQISSEVPQNLSASRPQDRQFILSSKKLLLSDSGFYLCAWSVRGDGGDTQYFGPGTRLTVL.

The chain joins TRBV10-3 to TRBJ2-5; TRBD1 might be the D (6 bases). The V gene lost 10 bases and the J gene lost 2 bases, with 14 bases spanning the gap. Germline CDR1 is ENHRY and CDR2 is SYGVKD. The length of the CDR3 is 13 residues. The CDR3 DNA reads as TGTGCCACCTGGCACAGGGAGCAAGAGACCCAGTACTTC. It codes for CATWHREQETQYF.

The chain recombines TRBV27 with TRBJ1-1; 8 positions agree with TRBD1. V shed 5 bases and J 1 base; nucleotides not matched to a gene: 15. The germline gives CDR1 MNHEY, CDR2 SMNVEV (reference sequence). The CDR3 extends over 18 amino acids. The CDR3 coding sequence is TGTGCCAGCAGTCTCGTGGCAGGGGGCATTGGGGGGAACACTGAAGCTTTCTTT. This gives the protein CASSLVAGGIGGNTEAFF.

J is TRBJ2-7 and V is TRBV4-1; possibly TRBD2 for D (5 bases). With 3 bases removed from V and 8 bases from J, the gap between germline ends came to 26 bases. Germline V CDR1 and CDR2: MGHRA, YSYEKL. The CDR3 sequence is 17 residues long. This chain's CDR3 is CASSQTLGLPGENKQYF. CDR3 nucleotides: TGCGCCAGCAGCCAGACCCTTGGCCTACCCGGGGAGAATAAGCAGTACTTC.

The CDR3 sequence: CASTLSTGGLSNEQFF. CDR3 nucleotides: TGTGCCAGTACCTTATCTACGGGGGGCCTCTCCAATGAGCAGTTCTTC. The chain recombines TRBV19 with TRBJ2-1; D possibly corresponds to TRBD2 (7 bases). The CDR3 spans 16 residues. V was trimmed by 7 bases and J by 6 bases, leaving 22 bases between them. Germline V gives CDR1 LNHDA, CDR2 SQIVND (reference sequence).

The chain has TRBV2 and TRBJ2-7; 11 nucleotides line up with TRBD2. V shed 0 bases and J 3 bases; nucleotides not matched to a gene: 7. Germline CDR1 and CDR2: SNHLY and FYNNEI. The CDR3 has 17 residues. The CDR3 DNA sequence: TGTGCCAGCAGTGAAGCGCGGCTAGCGGGGGGTCGCTACGAGCAGTACTTC. Translating it yields CASSEARLAGGRYEQYF.

The chain uses TRBV2 and TRBJ2-2; 10 bases map to TRBD1. Per the germline V gene, CDR1 is SNHLY and CDR2 is FYNNEI. V dropped 6 bases and J dropped 3; count of bases not matched to a gene: 1. The CDR3 has 14 amino acids. CDR3 region: CASRGQGYTGELFF. The CDR3 nucleotides read TGTGCCAGCAGGGGACAGGGGTACACCGGGGAGCTGTTTTTT.

CDR3 protein: CASSLASYTKLENIQYF. Here the CDR3 DNA reads TGTGCCAGCAGCTTAGCTTCGTACACAAAGTTGGAAAACATTCAGTACTTC. The rearrangement links TRBV7-9 to TRBJ2-4; no clear D gene. CDR1 and CDR2 (germline): SEHNR, FQNEAQ (reference sequence). Trimming took 0 bases from V and 5 from J, leaving 17 bases between them. CDR3 length: 17 residues.

The chain links TRBV5-6 to TRBJ2-7; tentatively, D is TRBD1 (6 bases). The germline V gene encodes CDR1 SGHDT and CDR2 YYEEEE. This CDR3 comprises 14 residues. V was cut by 0 bases and J by 7 bases, with 14 bases left in between. CDR3 region: CASSLVPWGPEQYF. The CDR3 DNA sequence: TGTGCCAGCAGCTTGGTTCCTTGGGGGCCTGAGCAGTACTTC.

The CDR3 sequence is CASSQVFFPGTGNTGELFF. CDR3 nucleotides: TGTGCCAGCAGCCAAGTTTTTTTCCCAGGGACAGGGAACACCGGGGAGCTGTTTTTT. The chain recombines TRBV4-2 with TRBJ2-2; 8 bases map to TRBD1. CDR1 and CDR2 (germline): LGHNA, YNFKEQ. Unmatched junction bases numbered 11, after V lost 1 base and J lost 1 base. The CDR3 has 19 amino acids.